The clone carrying this T cell receptor (beta chain) has at least ten counts. The antigen is undetermined. RNA transcripts were the source from which TCR beta CDR3 regions were amplified. First-round RT-PCR employed HTBI primers, with a second-round multiplex PCR after it. TCRdb ran MiXCR on the multiplex PCR reads and lists one entry per CDR3 protein. Of 400,000 to 500,000 distinct CDR3 sequences listed, under 25% were seen once; the top ten hold approximately 3.2%. This sample was taken from a study of Graves' ophthalmopathy and Graves' hyperthyroidism. The study's findings and limits: An approximately 84% specificity and around 88% sensitivity were achieved by a 13-signature model that separated ophthalmopathy from stable hyperthyroidism.

The V gene's germline CDR1 is MNHNS and CDR2 SASEGT. There are 16 residues in the CDR3. V was cut by 2 bases and J by 4 bases, with 14 bases left in between. If no ophthalmopathy appeared within 18 months of follow-up, hyperthyroidism was termed stable. Newly diagnosed, the hyperthyroidism patients had under 2 months' duration and were aged 18 to 65. Diagnosis was based on clinical symptoms, serum thyroxine, TRAb, thyroid ultrasound and orbital computed tomography. The chain couples TRBV6-1 to TRBJ2-2, with a tentative D call TRBD2 (7 bases). Sequenced material: peripheral blood. The receptor comes from a woman under 30 with stable Graves' hyperthyroidism. The CDR3 region is CASSEPGGASTGELFF. DNA of the CDR3: TGTGCCAGCAGTGAACCTGGGGGGGCGTCCACCGGGGAGCTGTTTTTT.